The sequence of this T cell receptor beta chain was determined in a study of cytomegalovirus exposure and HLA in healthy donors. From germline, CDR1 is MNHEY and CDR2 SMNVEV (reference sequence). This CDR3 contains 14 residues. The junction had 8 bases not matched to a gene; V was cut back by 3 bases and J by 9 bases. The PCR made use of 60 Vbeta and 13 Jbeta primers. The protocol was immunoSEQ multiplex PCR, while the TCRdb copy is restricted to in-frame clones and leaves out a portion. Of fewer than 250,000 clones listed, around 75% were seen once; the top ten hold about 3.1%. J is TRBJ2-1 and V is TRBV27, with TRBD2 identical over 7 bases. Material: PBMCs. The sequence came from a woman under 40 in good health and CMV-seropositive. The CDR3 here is CASSFGSGGSEQFF. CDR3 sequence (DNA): TGTGCCAGCAGTTTTGGATCGGGAGGCTCTGAGCAGTTCTTC.